This is a list of T cell receptor beta chains from one sample in a study of beta chain features in type 1 diabetes. Here immunoSEQ multiplex PCR was the method, and the copy in TCRdb shows in-frame clones only, minus some. The sample has 160,000 or so clones, approximately 10% seen once. Sequencing used central memory CD4+ T cells from blood. All receptors derive from a man aged 18 to 29 in good health. The conserved cysteine and the conserved F or W are not part of the CDR3 here. Clone size is not always given. Where it is, it says once, few, many or a class for expanded clones.

>TRBV7-2|TRBJ2-3|.
ASSPQGTSGTDTQY
>TRBV4-2|TRBJ1-4|.
ASSQDRVGSNEKLF
>TRBV27|TRBJ1-2|few
ASSNRGQGYT
>TRBV11-2|TRBJ2-3|many
ASSLGQSGASTDTQY
>TRBV7-2|.|.
ASSLVPGGPSEQY
>TRBV6-1|TRBJ2-1|.
ASSLTIAEQF
>TRBV7-9|TRBJ1-1|.
ASSLRTTNTEAF
>TRBV10-3|TRBJ2-6|.
AILGAPRAGANVLT
>TRBV9|TRBJ2-7|.
ASSITGQNSYEQY
>TRBV2|TRBJ2-1|.
ASSERRTSGYNEQF